A single sample gave rise to the 26 T cell receptor beta chains below, sequenced in a study of early T cells in non-severe SARS-CoV-2 infection. TCRdb reprocessed the 5' RACE reads via MiXCR and lists one record per CDR3 protein. Of fewer than 55,000 distinct CDR3 sequences listed, around 6.1% are singletons. The sample consisted of whole blood, taken at baseline. The receptors originated from an adult who was a healthcare worker with PCR-confirmed SARS-CoV-2 infection or an uninfected control (not recorded which).

At least ten counts were recorded for this clonotype. The chain is built from TRBV6-6 and TRBJ1-2; D perhaps matches TRBD1 (6 bases). This CDR3 contains 16 residues. The V gene lost 0 bases and the J gene lost 2 bases, with 13 bases spanning the gap. Germline loops: CDR1 MNHNY, CDR2 SVGAGI (reference sequence). The CDR3 reads CASSYSRRGENYGYTF. For the CDR3, the DNA is TGTGCCAGCAGTTACTCGAGGAGGGGGGAGAACTATGGCTACACCTTC.

Only a few counts were recorded for this clonotype. The gene calls are TRBV20-1 and TRBJ2-3; unclear D gene. Germline CDR1 DFQATT, CDR2 SNEGSKA (reference sequence). This CDR3 is built from 13 residues. Trimming shortened V by 5 bases and J by 3 bases, and 12 bases separated the two germline ends. The CDR3 reads CSAWATRTDTQYF. CDR3 nucleotide sequence: TGCAGTGCTTGGGCAACAAGAACAGATACGCAGTATTTT.

This clonotype was seen repeatedly, ten times or more. The chain carries TRBV2 and TRBJ1-2, with D possibly being TRBD1 (6 bases). The ends were cut back, 5 bases at V and 4 bases at J, with 17 bases in the middle. This CDR3 is 15 amino acids long. CDR1 and CDR2 (germline): SNHLY, FYNNEI. CDR3 in DNA: TGTGCCAGCAGTCAAAGGACAGCTTTGGGCTATGGCTACACCTTC. Translating gives CASSQRTALGYGYTF.

This chain joins TRBV19 and TRBJ2-2, with a weak D call TRBD2 (6 bases). The CDR3 totals 16 residues. The germline V gene encodes CDR1 LNHDA and CDR2 SQIVND (reference sequence). Trimming cost V 3 bases and J 0 bases, with 11 bases left between them. The CDR3 DNA follows: TGTGCCAGTAGTATCGTGGGGGGATCGAACACCGGGGAGCTGTTTTTT. It translates to CASSIVGGSNTGELFF.

The rearrangement uses TRBV12-3 or TRBV12-4 and TRBJ2-3; 7 bases match TRBD2. V lost 5 bases, J lost 2 bases, and 10 bases stayed unmatched. This CDR3 is 16 amino acids long. CDR3 DNA: TGTGCCAGCAGTCCTCGGGCTAGCGGCCTCACAGATACGCAGTATTTT. This codes for CASSPRASGLTDTQYF.

Comment on this clonotype: As the CDR3 is not closed by the conserved phenylalanine or tryptophan, this likely results from a read error. The chain carries TRBV29-1 and TRBJ1-2; a weak D match, TRBD1 (5 bases). Germline V gene lookup returns CDR1 SQVTM and CDR2 ANQGSEA. Trimming took off 3 bases at V and 5 bases at J, with 13 bases between the two ends. The length of the CDR3 is 13 residues. The CDR3 is CSVDAGPAYGYTL. CDR3 nucleotides: TGCAGCGTTGACGCGGGGCCCGCTTATGGCTACACCCTC.

There are many counts of this clonotype. The rearrangement links TRBV6-5 to TRBJ2-3; 7 bases are a match to TRBD2. Germline lookup yields CDR1 MNHEY and CDR2 SVGAGI. The CDR3 length is 17 residues. The J segment lost 6 bases and the V segment lost 4 bases, leaving 16 bases of the junction unmatched. The CDR3, as DNA: TGTGCCAGCAGTTCCCCCAGGAGCGGGAATTCAAGGGATACGCAGTATTTT. It specifies CASSSPRSGNSRDTQYF.

There are a few counts of this clonotype. J is TRBJ2-1 and V is TRBV5-1; TRBD2 matches at 8 bases. After removal of 4 bases from V and 10 bases from J, the junction contained 7 bases not matched to a gene. The CDR3 runs to 13 residues. CDR1 and CDR2 from the germline V gene are SGHRS and YFSETQ. CDR3 sequence reads: CASSPPLAGEQFF. CDR3 sequence (DNA): TGCGCCAGCAGCCCCCCGTTAGCGGGGGAGCAGTTCTTC.

In this sample, this clonotype turned up many times. This rearrangement joins TRBV6-6 to TRBJ1-2, with 10 bases lining up with TRBD1. Per germline, CDR1 MNHNY and CDR2 SVGAGI (reference sequence). J lost 3 bases, V lost 6 bases, and 10 bases had no gene match. The CDR3 loop spans 16 amino acids. In DNA, the CDR3 is TGTGCCAGCAGCCGACAGGGGGCTATGGGGGACTATGGCTACACCTTC. Translation gives CASSRQGAMGDYGYTF.

In this sample, this clonotype turned up many times. The genes are TRBV24-1 and TRBJ2-3; D gene unclear. CDR1 is KGHDR and CDR2 is SFDVKD in the germline V gene. The CDR3 has 12 residues. The ends were cut back, 4 bases at V and 0 bases at J, with 1 base in the middle. The CDR3, as DNA: TGTGCCACCAGTGACAGCACAGATACGCAGTATTTT. Translation gives CATSDSTDTQYF.

In its sample, this clonotype was seen a few times. The chain is built from TRBV7-2 and TRBJ2-5; D is ambiguous. Germline CDR1 is SGHTA and CDR2 is FQGNSA. The CDR3 length is 13 residues. Trimming removed 5 bases from V and 5 bases from J, with 12 bases in between. For the CDR3, the DNA is TGTGCCAGCAGCATATCTGTACAGGAGACCCAGTACTTC. It encodes CASSISVQETQYF.

The gene calls are TRBV15 and TRBJ2-3; 10 bases are a match to TRBD2. After removal of 3 bases from V and 1 base from J, the junction contained 4 bases not matched to a gene. The germline gives CDR1 LNHNV, CDR2 YYDKDF (reference sequence). The CDR3 has 16 residues. This chain's CDR3 is CATSRGGLAGTDTQYF. The CDR3 DNA sequence: TGTGCCACCAGCAGGGGTGGACTAGCGGGCACAGATACGCAGTATTTT.

This clonotype was detected a few times. The J gene is TRBJ2-2, the V gene TRBV6-1; 8 bases fit TRBD2. The CDR3 sequence is 17 residues long. The V gene's germline CDR1 is MNHNS and CDR2 SASEGT. V shed 6 bases and J 2 bases; nucleotides not matched to a gene: 11. CDR3 DNA: TGTGCCAGCAGCTCTAGGGTTAGCGGGGTAAACACCGGGGAGCTGTTTTTT. This gives the protein CASSSRVSGVNTGELFF.

Ten or more counts support this clonotype. The V and J genes are TRBV4-3 and TRBJ2-1, with 7 nucleotides matching TRBD2. The length of the CDR3 is 14 residues. J lost 6 bases, V lost 4 bases, and 6 bases had no gene match. Germline V gene lookup returns CDR1 LGHNA and CDR2 YSLEER. The CDR3 reads CASSRGRVSNEQFF. CDR3 nucleotide sequence: TGCGCCAGCAGCCGAGGGAGGGTAAGCAATGAGCAGTTCTTC.

Within the sample, this clonotype is medium-sized (0.01 to 0.1%). The rearrangement uses TRBV12-3 or TRBV12-4 and TRBJ1-1; TRBD1 matches 10 bases. The CDR3 loop spans 16 amino acids. The V gene end was trimmed by 3 bases and the J gene end by 4 bases; junction bases not matched to a gene: 8. CDR3 residues: CASSLRVGQGSTEAFF. In DNA form, the CDR3 reads TGTGCCAGCAGTTTGAGAGTGGGACAGGGGAGCACTGAAGCTTTCTTT.

The chain uses TRBV6-5 and TRBJ2-6, with TRBD2 matching over 7 bases. From germline, CDR1 is MNHEY and CDR2 SVGAGI. This CDR3 region has 16 residues. Germline trimming cut 9 bases from V and 1 base from J; bases unmatched to any gene: 9. In DNA, the CDR3 is TGTGCCAGTAGTCTGGGGCGGGGGTCTGGGGCCAACGTCCTGACTTTC. Protein sequence: CASSLGRGSGANVLTF.

At least ten counts were recorded for this clonotype. This chain joins TRBV9 and TRBJ2-3; no definite D call. Germline values: CDR1 SGDLS, CDR2 YYNGEE. This CDR3 has 16 residues. V lost 4 bases and J 7 bases, leaving 22 bases between the germline ends. The CDR3 DNA reads as TGTGCCAGCAGCCTGACTTCTCGGCAATCAACAAATACGCAGTATTTT. Encoded protein: CASSLTSRQSTNTQYF.

This clonotype was recorded at least ten times. This rearrangement joins TRBV28 to TRBJ2-7; 7 bases align to TRBD2. The CDR3 length is 15 residues. Germline V lookup: CDR1 MDHEN, CDR2 SYDVKM. The trim removed 6 bases at V and 6 bases at J, leaving 14 bases unmatched. The CDR3 region is CASRSPMSGGPEQYF. As DNA, the CDR3 is TGTGCCAGCAGATCCCCCATGTCGGGGGGACCCGAGCAGTACTTC.

The chain recombines TRBV6-6 with TRBJ2-7, with 8 bases aligning to TRBD2. CDR3 length: 13 amino acids. With 8 bases clipped from V and 2 bases from J, the junction kept 5 bases outside the gene matches. Germline V lookup: CDR1 MNHNY, CDR2 SVGAGI (reference sequence). CDR3 bases: TGTGCCAGCCTTCCGGGGGGGACCTACGAGCAGTACTTC. Amino acid sequence: CASLPGGTYEQYF.

This clonotype was counted many times. V usage is TRBV6-2 or TRBV6-3 and J usage is TRBJ2-1; TRBD2 matches at 10 bases. Germline loops: CDR1 MNHEY, CDR2 SVGEGT. The CDR3 covers 16 residues. V was pared by 6 bases and J by 2 bases, with 7 bases of the junction left unmatched. In DNA form, the CDR3 reads TGTGCCAGCAGAACCAGAACTAGCGGGACCTACAATGAGCAGTTCTTC. Amino acid sequence: CASRTRTSGTYNEQFF.

This clonotype has ten or more counts. The V gene is TRBV10-3, the J gene TRBJ1-1; no clear D. Trimming left V 3 bases short and J 7 bases short, with 15 bases between. The germline V gene has CDR1 ENHRY and CDR2 SYGVKD. This CDR3 has 14 residues. DNA of the CDR3: TGTGCCATCAGTGAAGGATTTCAAACGGGTGAAGCTTTCTTT. It yields the protein CAISEGFQTGEAFF.

The chain joins TRBV20-1 to TRBJ1-2; D is ambiguous. The V gene's germline CDR1 is DFQATT and CDR2 SNEGSKA (reference sequence). The CDR3 has 11 amino acids. V gave up 2 bases and J gave up 5 bases, with 6 bases separating them. The CDR3 DNA reads as TGCAGTGCTAGACGGAAATATGGCTACACCTTC. Amino acid sequence: CSARRKYGYTF.

This clonotype was detected only a few times. The chain recombines TRBV3-1 with TRBJ2-7; D is ambiguous. CDR3 length: 11 residues. Trimming took off 5 bases at V and 7 bases at J, with 9 bases between the two ends. Germline-derived CDR1 and CDR2 are LGHDT and YNNKEL (reference sequence). CDR3 coding DNA: TGTGCCAGCAGCGCCTTTGCTGAGCAGTACTTC. Translated, it gives CASSAFAEQYF.

This clonotype was recorded at least ten times. The chain links TRBV12-3 or TRBV12-4 to TRBJ1-6; TRBD1 aligns across 7 bases. The CDR3 contains 13 residues. J was trimmed by 6 bases and V by 7 bases; bases with no gene match: 3. The CDR3 reads CASNRDSNSPLHF. CDR3 coding DNA: TGTGCCAGCAACCGGGACAGTAATTCACCCCTCCACTTT.

The rearrangement joins TRBV10-3 to TRBJ2-3, with a weak D call TRBD2 (6 bases). The V and J ends lost 0 bases and 6 bases respectively, with 10 bases between them. CDR3 size: 14 residues. The germline V gene encodes CDR1 ENHRY and CDR2 SYGVKD. The CDR3 reads CAISESDAGDTQYF. The CDR3 nucleotides are TGTGCCATCAGTGAGTCGGACGCGGGGGATACGCAGTATTTT.

The sample holds many counts of this clonotype. This chain connects TRBV20-1 to TRBJ1-5, with 7 bases that match TRBD1. J lost 7 bases, V lost 6 bases, and 9 bases had no gene match. The CDR3 is made up of 13 amino acids. CDR1 and CDR2 from the germline V gene are DFQATT and SNEGSKA (reference sequence). This chain's CDR3 is CSAPTGTQQPQHF. The CDR3 DNA follows: TGCAGTGCCCCGACAGGGACACAGCAGCCCCAGCATTTT.